This is a list of T cell receptor beta chains from one sample in a study of identical twins. TCRdb analysed the 5' RACE reads with MiXCR anew, one entry per CDR3 protein. This table holds about 470,000 distinct CDR3 sequences, approximately 24% found once. These data also formed part of another study, on T cells expressing NK-cell markers.

Input material: CD4+ T cells sorted from blood. The source is a woman younger than 35 in good health. Each CDR3 is given with its conserved first and last residue. Fields, in order: V gene, D gene, CDR3 length, J gene, clone size, CDR3 protein, CDR3 DNA. D genes are given only for firm matches. Rows may omit the clone size; those that give it use once, few, many or a size class.

>TRBV29-1|.|12|TRBJ2-7|.
CSVEETRDEQYF
TGCAGCGTTGAAGAAACCAGGGACGAGCAGTACTTC
>TRBV9|TRBD2|17|TRBJ2-3|.
CASSVVTSGGLTDTQYF
TGTGCCAGCAGCGTAGTTACTAGCGGGGGCCTCACAGATACGCAGTATTTT
>TRBV12-3/TRBV12-4|.|12|TRBJ1-1|.
CASSFQSTEAFF
TGTGCCAGCAGTTTCCAAAGCACTGAAGCTTTCTTT
>TRBV3-1|.|13|TRBJ1-5|.
CASSQEVSQPQHF
TGTGCCAGCAGCCAAGAAGTATCACAGCCCCAGCATTTT
>TRBV12-3/TRBV12-4|TRBD1|15|TRBJ1-1|.
CASSRRGTMNTEAFF
TGTGCCAGCAGCCGCAGGGGGACGATGAACACTGAAGCTTTCTTT
>TRBV12-3/TRBV12-4|.|12|TRBJ2-5|few
CASSWGRETQYF
TGTGCCAGCAGTTGGGGGAGAGAGACCCAGTACTTC
>TRBV10-1|.|14|TRBJ2-1|.
CASSKDISYNEQFF
TGCGCCAGCAGCAAGGACATCTCCTACAATGAGCAGTTCTTC
>TRBV3-1|TRBD2|19|TRBJ2-2|.
CACSSLSLLAGPNTGELFF
TGTGCCTGCAGTTCCCTTTCCCTCTTAGCGGGGCCAAACACCGGGGAGCTGTTTTTT
>TRBV4-2|TRBD1|13|TRBJ1-5|many
CASSQTGDQPQHF
TGTGCCAGCAGCCAGACAGGGGATCAGCCCCAGCATTTT
>TRBV3-1|.|14|TRBJ2-5|.
CASSPGTGEETQYF
TGTGCCAGCAGCCCTGGGACCGGGGAGGAGACCCAGTACTTC
>TRBV7-9|.|14|TRBJ2-1|.
CASSQVLGVNEQFF
TGTGCCAGCAGCCAAGTGCTAGGGGTCAATGAGCAGTTCTTC
>TRBV9|.|15|TRBJ1-5|few
CASSVTGASNQPQHF
TGTGCCAGCAGCGTCACGGGGGCTAGCAATCAGCCCCAGCATTTT
>TRBV20-1|.|17|TRBJ1-6|few
CSASTNLGQIYNSPLHF
TGCAGTGCTAGCACTAACCTCGGACAGATTTATAATTCACCCCTCCACTTT
>TRBV14|.|13|TRBJ2-5|.
CASSQLSQETQYF
TGTGCCAGCAGCCAACTTTCTCAAGAGACCCAGTACTTC
>TRBV5-6|TRBD1|19|TRBJ2-6|many
CASGGQGPGRRIGANVLTF
TGTGCCAGCGGTGGACAGGGTCCGGGTAGACGTATCGGGGCCAACGTCCTGACTTTC
>TRBV7-6|TRBD1|16|TRBJ2-1|.
CASTPRYRGPNNEQFF
TGTGCCAGCACTCCTCGGTACAGGGGGCCAAACAATGAGCAGTTCTTC
>TRBV15|TRBD1|16|TRBJ2-7|.
CATSREVAGTDYEQYF
TGTGCCACCAGCAGGGAGGTTGCCGGGACAGACTACGAGCAGTACTTC
>TRBV29-1|.|13|TRBJ2-4|.
CSVPAIAKNIQYF
TGCAGCGTTCCCGCGATAGCCAAAAACATTCAGTACTTC
>TRBV5-1|TRBD1|14|TRBJ2-7|few
CASSLGQGTNEQYF
TGCGCCAGCAGCTTGGGACAGGGCACAAACGAGCAGTACTTC
>TRBV7-2|TRBD1|12|TRBJ1-2|.
CASSPTGFGYTF
TGTGCCAGCAGCCCGACAGGGTTCGGCTACACCTTC
>TRBV7-8|.|15|TRBJ2-1|.
CASSLGRLLRNEQFF
TGTGCCAGCAGCTTAGGAAGGCTACTTCGCAATGAGCAGTTCTTC
>TRBV7-2|TRBD2|16|TRBJ2-3|.
CASSLGATSGRNTQYF
TGTGCCAGCAGCTTAGGGGCGACTAGCGGGAGAAATACGCAGTATTTT
>TRBV9|.|14|TRBJ2-1|.
CASSVGGGFHEQFF
TGTGCCAGCAGCGTAGGGGGGGGCTTTCATGAGCAGTTCTTC
>TRBV14|.|15|TRBJ2-1|.
CASSPSGAVYNEQFF
TGTGCCAGCAGCCCCTCCGGGGCCGTGTACAATGAGCAGTTCTTC
>TRBV4-3|.|15|TRBJ2-7|.
CASSQDIDTHSEQYF
TGCGCCAGCAGCCAAGATATCGACACTCATTCCGAGCAGTACTTC
>TRBV12-3/TRBV12-4|.|13|TRBJ2-1|.
CASSLGLHNEQFF
TGTGCCAGCAGTTTAGGTCTTCACAATGAGCAGTTCTTC
>TRBV6-1|.|13|TRBJ2-1|few
CASKNSSYNEQFF
TGTGCCAGTAAAAATAGCTCCTACAATGAGCAGTTCTTC
>TRBV27|TRBD2|15|TRBJ2-1|.
CASSFGGALNNEQFF
TGTGCCAGCAGTTTCGGGGGGGCGTTGAATAATGAGCAGTTCTTC
>TRBV11-3|.|16|TRBJ2-5|.
CASSLGQRGIEETQYF
TGTGCCAGCAGCCTAGGACAGAGAGGGATCGAGGAGACCCAGTACTTC
>TRBV2|.|13|TRBJ1-3|.
CTWAEMSGNTIYF
TGTACCTGGGCGGAAATGTCTGGAAACACCATATATTTT
>TRBV5-1|.|15|TRBJ2-2|.
CASSLGIGNTGELFF
TGCGCCAGCAGCTTAGGGATAGGGAACACCGGGGAGCTGTTTTTT
>TRBV7-8|TRBD1|15|TRBJ1-5|.
CASSSPGQGFQPQHF
TGTGCCAGCAGCTCGCCGGGACAGGGGTTTCAGCCCCAGCATTTT
>TRBV3-1|.|14|TRBJ1-6|.
CASSPSSYNSPLHF
TGTGCCAGCAGTCCGAGCTCCTATAATTCACCCCTCCACTTT
>TRBV6-1|.|13|TRBJ2-1|.
CASSRFTGNEQFF
TGTGCCAGCAGCAGATTTACAGGCAATGAGCAGTTCTTC
>TRBV5-6|TRBD1|14|TRBJ1-4|few
CATGPRGGGEKLFF
TGTGCCACGGGCCCCCGCGGAGGGGGCGAAAAACTGTTTTTT
>TRBV2|.|15|TRBJ1-1|.
CASRRGRNMNTEAFF
TGTGCCAGCAGGAGAGGACGAAACATGAACACTGAAGCTTTCTTT
>TRBV5-1|.|13|TRBJ1-2|few
CASSLDGGEGYTF
TGCGCCAGCAGCTTGGACGGAGGAGAGGGCTACACCTTC
>TRBV20-1|TRBD1|13|TRBJ1-2|few
CSARDRGGSGYTF
TGCAGTGCTAGAGATCGAGGGGGCAGTGGCTACACCTTC
>TRBV9|.|18|TRBJ1-2|few
CASSPRGGAIPLGYGYTF
TGTGCCAGCAGCCCGAGAGGGGGGGCCATCCCCCTCGGCTATGGCTACACCTTC
>TRBV12-3/TRBV12-4|.|14|TRBJ2-1|few
CASSLMGRAGGQFF
TGTGCCAGCAGTTTAATGGGTCGGGCTGGGGGGCAGTTCTTC
>TRBV12-3/TRBV12-4|TRBD2|15|TRBJ2-1|few
CASYSSSSGLVAGFF
TGTGCCAGCTACTCATCGTCTTCCGGACTAGTCGCGGGGTTCTTC
>TRBV5-1|.|17|TRBJ2-4|many
CASSLGGRQTVQNIQYF
TGCGCCAGCAGCTTGGGGGGGAGACAGACAGTGCAAAACATTCAGTACTTC
>TRBV6-5|.|11|TRBJ1-1|few
CASRGRTEAFF
TGTGCCAGCAGGGGGAGGACTGAAGCTTTCTTT
>TRBV29-1|TRBD2|16|TRBJ2-7|few
CSVEGAGLRHGYEQYF
TGCAGCGTTGAAGGAGCGGGGCTCCGTCACGGCTACGAGCAGTACTTC
>TRBV20-1|TRBD1|14|TRBJ1-1|.
CSARLQGRNTEAFF
TGCAGTGCTAGGTTACAGGGGAGGAACACTGAAGCTTTCTTT
>TRBV6-2/TRBV6-3|.|17|TRBJ2-6|few
CASCLFIPNSGANVLTF
TGTGCCAGCTGTTTGTTTATCCCTAACTCTGGGGCCAACGTCCTGACTTTC
>TRBV11-2|TRBD1|13|TRBJ2-1|.
CASSATGVNEQFF
TGTGCCAGCAGCGCGACAGGGGTTAATGAGCAGTTCTTC
>TRBV5-1|.|16|TRBJ1-2|few
CASSLGGAQVTYGYTF
TGCGCCAGCAGCTTGGGAGGGGCCCAGGTCACCTATGGCTACACCTTC
>TRBV5-1|.|13|TRBJ2-1|.
CASSTDGGRKQFF
TGCGCCAGCAGCACGGATGGTGGCAGAAAGCAGTTCTTC
>TRBV20-1|.|14|TRBJ1-3|few
CSAGDWSSGNTIYF
TGCAGTGCTGGGGACTGGAGCTCTGGAAACACCATATATTTT
>TRBV7-3|TRBD2|15|TRBJ2-3|.
CASSFLAGSGDTQYF
TGTGCCAGCAGCTTCCTAGCGGGGTCGGGAGATACGCAGTATTTT
>TRBV7-9|.|15|TRBJ2-3|.
CASSPTGLRSDTQYF
TGTGCCAGCAGCCCTACAGGGTTGAGGTCAGATACGCAGTATTTT
>TRBV20-1|.|12|TRBJ2-5|once
CSARTHQETQYF
TGCAGTGCTAGAACGCACCAAGAGACCCAGTACTTC
>TRBV12-5|.|12|TRBJ1-5|.
CASGVNNQPQHF
TGTGCTAGTGGTGTGAACAATCAGCCCCAGCATTTT
>TRBV4-1|TRBD1|15|TRBJ2-7|few
CASSQGNRGSLEQYF
TGCGCCAGCAGCCAAGGGAACAGGGGATCCCTCGAGCAGTACTTC
>TRBV25-1|.|15|TRBJ2-2|.
CASSEYRISAGELFF
TGTGCCAGCAGTGAATATAGGATCTCAGCCGGGGAGCTGTTTTTT
>TRBV29-1|TRBD1|13|TRBJ2-7|few
CSVYGTGAYEQYF
TGCAGCGTTTATGGGACAGGGGCCTACGAGCAGTACTTC
>TRBV7-2|.|14|TRBJ2-7|few
CASSLVRESYEQYF
TGTGCCAGCAGCTTAGTTCGGGAGTCATACGAGCAGTACTTC